This record looks at one T cell receptor (beta chain) sequence and its context. At one end the junction does not follow the germline gene, possibly because of a read error. This entry belongs to a study of blood T cell repertoires in COVID-19. Study-level information: The origin of the acute and convalescent COVID-19 samples was the United States, Italy and Spain. T cells, B-cell-depleted T cells, or PBMCs supplied cDNA or gDNA.

In the original processing: Using reference gene primer amplification, nucleated cell counts were estimated. The method was immunoSEQ multiplex PCR; TCRdb's version includes in-frame clones alone and lacks a portion of them. V, J and clone size are taken as reported in that table, and D and trimming were inferred from the DNA itself. The profile shows 300,000 to 450,000 clones, about 88% of them singletons. This CDR3 is built from 16 residues. Per germline, CDR1 MNHEY and CDR2 SVGEGT. The chain combines TRBV6-2 or TRBV6-3 with TRBJ2-7; D perhaps matches TRBD2 (5 bases). Sequenced material: peripheral blood. This TCR came from a human donor in a cohort sampled during active COVID-19. This CDR3 reads CASSYWSPIGRARLDF. The CDR3, as DNA: TGTGCCAGCAGTTATTGGAGCCCAATAGGGCGGGCCCGTTTGGACTTC.